The clone carrying this T cell receptor (beta chain) came up many times. Its antigen is as yet unknown. The sample comes from a study of metastatic and nonmetastatic thyroid tumors. About the study: It was across blood and tumor or nodule tissue from malignant and benign thyroid patients that repertoires were compared.

Every patient was untreated before thyroid surgery. Study-wide results and caveats: Significantly greater TCR beta diversity was reportedly found in malignant thyroid tumors than in benign nodules (in blood and tumor).

Per the study methods: A classifier for distant metastasis in papillary thyroid cancer was constructed using CDR3 differences observed across clinicopathological groups. TCRdb re-called the PCR reads via MiXCR. For this entry, the V and J calls and clone size follow TCRdb and not the study's own pipeline. Seen here are around 26,000 clones, 15% observed once, and the top ten hold roughly 3.3%. Germline V gives CDR1 SGHVS, CDR2 FQNEAQ. The CDR3 extends over 17 amino acids. With 4 bases removed from V and 1 base from J, the gap between germline ends came to 17 bases. The origin of this receptor is a female donor with papillary thyroid cancer or a benign thyroid nodule (not recorded which). Some clones in this sample may be carry-over from other donors' samples. The chain links TRBV7-8 to TRBJ2-1, with unresolved D. The sequenced material came from blood. Written as DNA, the CDR3 is TGTGCCAGCAGCTCCAGGACCACAGTCGGTTCCTACAATGAGCAGTTCTTC. Its protein product is CASSSRTTVGSYNEQFF.